This T cell receptor beta chain originates from a study of shared clonotypes between healthy human individuals. Study-level information: CD4 naive and CD4 memory each took three plates per donor, while CD8 naive took two and CD8 memory one. Overall study results and limits: Generally, estimated richness proved larger in naive subsets than it did in memory subsets.

Partitioning of CD4+ cells yielded a CD45RA+ naive subset and a CD45RA-negative memory subset. For every subset, genomic DNA was evenly distributed across several immunoSEQ plates. Sequencing was performed with immunoSEQ multiplex PCR; in TCRdb, only in-frame clones are kept and a portion is missing. This table has approximately 2,300,000 clones, roughly 90% appearing once. The CDR3 sequence is 13 residues long. Looked up from germline, CDR1 is SGHDT and CDR2 is YYEEEE. The germline V and J ends were trimmed by 3 bases and 3 bases, with 9 bases remaining between them. To note about this clone: Its target is unknown.

The clonotype originates from a man between 18 and 29 years old in good health. Some clones in this sample may be carry-over from other donors' samples. The gene calls are TRBV5-6 and TRBJ1-1; D not certain. Source material: naive CD4+ T cells from PBMCs. Subset meaning: CD45RA+ positively selected. CDR3 coding DNA: TGTGCCAGCAGCTCCTACACATACACTGAAGCTTTCTTT. This codes for CASSSYTYTEAFF.